These T cell receptor beta chains were read from a single sample in a study of cytomegalovirus exposure and HLA in healthy donors. Data came from immunoSEQ multiplex PCR; TCRdb stores just in-frame clones and leaves some out. The sample lists some 160,000 clones; 80% to 95% were seen once. Sequencing input: PBMCs. Source of these receptors: a man aged 18 to 29 in good health and CMV-seronegative. Each CDR3 is given with its conserved first and last residue. The D gene is left open where the match is weak. Not all rows give a size; the values are once, few, many and, for expanded clones, a class.

j_call | v_call | d_call | clone_size | cdr3_nt | cdr3_aa
TRBJ2-5 | TRBV9 | TRBD2 | NA | TGTGCCAGCAACCTAGCGGGAACGGGCGAGACCCAGTACTTC | CASNLAGTGETQYF
TRBJ1-1 | TRBV28 | NA | NA | TGTGCCAGCAGTTTCCCGCGGGGAATGGCTTTCACTGAAGCTTTCTTT | CASSFPRGMAFTEAFF
TRBJ2-5 | TRBV30 | NA | NA | TGTGCCTGGGGTTCTCCAGGGGGGCAAGAGACCCAGTACTTC | CAWGSPGGQETQYF
TRBJ2-7 | TRBV7-8 | NA | NA | TGTGCCAGCAGCAGAAGCGGGCCCTACGAGCAGTACTTC | CASSRSGPYEQYF
TRBJ2-2 | TRBV11-2 | TRBD2 | NA | TGTGCCAGCAGCCGAACTAGCGGGAGGTCACTCTGGGAGCTGTTTTTT | CASSRTSGRSLWELFF
TRBJ2-4 | TRBV29-1 | NA | NA | TGCAGCATAACCAGGGATTCCAAAAACATTCAGTACTTC | CSITRDSKNIQYF
TRBJ1-1 | TRBV6-4 | NA | once | TGTGCCAGCAGTGACTGGAAAACAGGTGAAGCTTTCTTT | CASSDWKTGEAFF
TRBJ2-1 | TRBV6-5 | NA | NA | TGTGCCAGCAGTTACCTTTACGGTAGTGAGCAGTTCTTC | CASSYLYGSEQFF
TRBJ2-3 | TRBV7-6 | NA | NA | TGTGCCAGCAGCTTATCGACTAGCACAGATACGCAGTATTTT | CASSLSTSTDTQYF
TRBJ2-1 | TRBV9 | TRBD2 | once | TGTGCCAGCAGCGTAGCTGGTCGGGAGGGTTACAATGAGCAGTTCTTC | CASSVAGREGYNEQFF
TRBJ1-1 | TRBV6-1 | NA | NA | TGTGCCAGCAGTGAAACGCGTGACACTGAAGCTTTCTTT | CASSETRDTEAFF
TRBJ1-3 | TRBV11-3 | NA | NA | TGTGCCAGCGCATCTGCGGGGGCAATCTCTGGAAACACCATATATTTT | CASASAGAISGNTIYF
TRBJ1-2 | TRBV7-2 | TRBD1 | NA | TGTGCCAGCAGCCGTTACATAAGGGGGCTAAAAGATGGCTACACCTTC | CASSRYIRGLKDGYTF
TRBJ1-5 | TRBV5-6 | TRBD1 | few | TGTGCCAGCAGCTCCCAGACAGGGGGGATGAATCAGCCCCAGCATTTT | CASSSQTGGMNQPQHF
TRBJ2-2 | TRBV5-1 | TRBD2 | NA | TGCGCCAGCAACGAGGTGGCTAGCGGGGATTCGAACACCGGGGAGCTGTTTTTT | CASNEVASGDSNTGELFF
TRBJ2-3 | TRBV7-6 | TRBD2 | NA | TGTGCCAGCAGCTTAGGTGCGGGGGGGACCACAGATACGCAGTATTTT | CASSLGAGGTTDTQYF
TRBJ1-3 | TRBV7-9 | NA | NA | TGTGCCAGCAGCTTACCGGGAAACTCTGGAAACACCATATATTTT | CASSLPGNSGNTIYF
TRBJ1-4 | TRBV6-5 | NA | NA | TGTGCCAGCAGTTACTCGGTACAAGCAACTAATGAAAAACTGTTTTTT | CASSYSVQATNEKLFF
TRBJ2-1 | TRBV6-6 | TRBD2 | NA | TGTGCCAGCAGTTACTCTAGACTAGCGGGAGGCAATGAGCAGTTCTTC | CASSYSRLAGGNEQFF